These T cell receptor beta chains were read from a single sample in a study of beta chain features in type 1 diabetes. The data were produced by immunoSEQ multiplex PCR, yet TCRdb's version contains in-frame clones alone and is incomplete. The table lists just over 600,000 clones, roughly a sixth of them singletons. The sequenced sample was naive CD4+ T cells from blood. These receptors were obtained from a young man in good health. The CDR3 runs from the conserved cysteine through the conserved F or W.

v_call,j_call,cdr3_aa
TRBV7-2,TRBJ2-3,CASSLGLAGFTDTQYF
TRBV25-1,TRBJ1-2,CASSEIGRGGRGTYGYTF
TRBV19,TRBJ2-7,CASSITSGRPGEQYF
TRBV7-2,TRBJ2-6,CASSLAGANVLTF
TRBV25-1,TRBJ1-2,CASSNAGQPRGYTF
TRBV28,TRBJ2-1,CASIGMSSYNEQFF
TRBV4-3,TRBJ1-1,CASSQTSRARNTEAFF
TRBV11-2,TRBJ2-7,CASSRLGTGARYEQYF
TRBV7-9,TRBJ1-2,CASSAFWTGEERWGYTF
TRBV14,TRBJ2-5,CASSQGIQETQYF
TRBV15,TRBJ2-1,CATSRLGTYNEQFF
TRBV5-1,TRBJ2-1,CASSYSGGSYNEQFF
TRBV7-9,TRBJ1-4,CASSVGTINEKLFF
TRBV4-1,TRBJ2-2,CASSLGLLNTGELFF
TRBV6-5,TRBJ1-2,CASSVHAGGYTF
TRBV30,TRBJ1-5,CAWSEQGGNQPQHF
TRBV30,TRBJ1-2,CAWSLRPSGYTF
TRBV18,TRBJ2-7,CASSLGQGTYEQYF
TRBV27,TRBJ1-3,CASSNVPRTGAFSGNTIYF
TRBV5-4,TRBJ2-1,CASSRGTGGFEQFF
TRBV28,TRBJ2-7,CASSLPTGYEQYF
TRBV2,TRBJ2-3,CASSEIGLTDTQYF
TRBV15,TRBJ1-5,CATSRVGVGQPQHF
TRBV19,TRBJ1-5,CASSNPSGLGQPQHF
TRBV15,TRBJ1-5,CATSRDSQRGNQPQHF
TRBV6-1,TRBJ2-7,CASTSGLAKTYEQYF
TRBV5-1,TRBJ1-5,CASSTGTGAHQPQHF
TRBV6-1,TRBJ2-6,CASSEGRGSGANVLTF
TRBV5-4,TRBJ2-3,CASSTTIAGGWTDTQYF
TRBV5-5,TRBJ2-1,CASSPRAGGNYNEQFF
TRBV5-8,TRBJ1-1,CASSLLAGVTTEAFF
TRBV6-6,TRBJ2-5,CASSRVGRETQYF
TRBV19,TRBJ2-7,CASSIAGTGGSYEQYF
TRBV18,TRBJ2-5,CASSPFRGQETQYF
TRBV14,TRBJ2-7,CASSQDGYEQYF
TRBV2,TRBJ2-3,CASGYTDTQYF
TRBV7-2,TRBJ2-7,CASSAPGTSGGAVYEQYF
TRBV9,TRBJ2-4,CASSVGPGKDIQYF
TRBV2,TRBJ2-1,CASSEKLAGSNEQFF
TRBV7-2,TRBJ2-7,CAGSFRIGSYEQYF
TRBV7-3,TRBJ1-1,CASSLTRDSTEAFF
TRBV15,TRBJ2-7,CATSRDLAGSYEQYF
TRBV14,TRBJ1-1,CASSQHLNTEAFF
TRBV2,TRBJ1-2,CASSATGGASGYTF
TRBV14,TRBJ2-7,CASSQASYEQYF
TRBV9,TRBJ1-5,CASSVGRFDMPQHF
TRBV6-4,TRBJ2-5,CASSDHRTIETQYF
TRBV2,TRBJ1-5,CASSEAGHAQNSNQPQHF
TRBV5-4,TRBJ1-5,CASSQGVRQPQHF
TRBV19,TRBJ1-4,CASSTGVTNEKLFF
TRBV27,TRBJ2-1,CASSVGRNYNEQFF
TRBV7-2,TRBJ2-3,CASSPGPGGASDTDTQYF